The text below deals with one T cell receptor beta chain. This sample is drawn from a study of blood T cell repertoires in COVID-19. Study summary: Acute and convalescent COVID-19 samples came from the United States, Italy and Spain. The cDNA or gDNA used as material had been derived from T cells, B-cell-depleted T cells, or PBMCs.

The J segment lost 4 bases and the V segment lost 4 bases, leaving 7 bases of the junction unmatched. The CDR3 loop spans 15 amino acids. Germline CDR1 is KGHSH and CDR2 is LQKENI. As handled by the study authors: Quantification of nucleated cells was approximated via reference gene primer amplification. Data came from immunoSEQ multiplex PCR; TCRdb stores just in-frame clones and leaves some out. Clone size and V and J calls were adopted from that table, with D and trimming inferred from the DNA. The table includes about 210,000 clones, around 82% detected once. The receptor was isolated from a woman aged 40 to 50 with acute or convalescent COVID-19. The material sequenced was peripheral blood. The gene calls are TRBV18 and TRBJ2-7; 10 bases align to TRBD1. CDR3 loop: CASSQGQGGRYEQYF. The DNA of the CDR3 is TGTGCCAGCTCACAAGGACAGGGGGGAAGGTACGAGCAGTACTTC.